The 8 T cell receptor beta chains below all came from one sample that was sequenced in a study of OX40 agonist ivuxolimab in advanced cancers. Some clones are missing from TCRdb's copy, which holds only in-frame ones; the method was immunoSEQ multiplex PCR. The table lists tens of thousands of clones, around 86% of them singletons. The sequencing used CD4+ or CD8+ T cells sorted from blood, collected in a trial of the OX40 agonist ivuxolimab. The receptors shown here come from an adult with an advanced solid tumor such as melanoma, head and neck, liver or kidney cancer.

J is TRBJ2-7 and V is TRBV19; TRBD2 is a possible D gene (5 bases). The V gene's germline CDR1 is LNHDA and CDR2 SQIVND (reference sequence). V dropped 4 bases and J dropped 3 bases, with 10 bases sitting between them. The CDR3 runs to 13 residues. DNA of the CDR3: TGTGCCAGTAGTACTGGACTTCGCTACGAGCAGTACTTC. Translation: CASSTGLRYEQYF.

The chain combines TRBV11-2 with TRBJ1-2; a possible D gene is TRBD1 (6 bases). CDR1 and CDR2 from the germline V gene are SGHAT and FQNNGV. V lost 0 bases to trimming and J lost 0 bases, with 8 bases between them. There are 15 residues in the CDR3. The CDR3 sequence: CASSLETGANYGYTF. The CDR3 DNA reads TGTGCCAGCAGCTTAGAGACAGGCGCTAACTATGGCTACACCTTC.

The gene calls are TRBV27 and TRBJ2-1, with D unresolved. From germline, CDR1 is MNHEY and CDR2 SMNVEV (reference sequence). V was trimmed by 4 bases and J by 3 bases, leaving 16 bases between them. The CDR3 is 16 residues long. The CDR3 reads CASSSRATLNYNEQFF. The CDR3 coding sequence is TGTGCCAGCAGTTCCCGGGCGACCCTTAACTACAATGAGCAGTTCTTC.

V is TRBV7-9 and J is TRBJ2-3; D remains unclear. CDR3 length: 15 residues. Germline CDR1 reads SEHNR; CDR2 reads FQNEAQ (reference sequence). The ends were cut back, 6 bases at V and 0 bases at J, with 13 bases in the middle. CDR3 residues: CASRSDWKSTDTQYF. For the CDR3, the DNA is TGTGCCAGCAGGTCGGATTGGAAAAGCACAGATACGCAGTATTTT.

The genes are TRBV29-1 and TRBJ2-2; D not resolved. Germline-derived CDR1 and CDR2 are SQVTM and ANQGSEA. Trimming cost V 6 bases and J 6 bases, with 11 bases left between them. This CDR3 has 12 amino acids. Here the CDR3 reads CSVHSPSGELFF. The CDR3 DNA follows: TGCAGCGTACATTCCCCTTCCGGGGAGCTGTTTTTT.

This clone was seen a few times. This chain connects TRBV6-1 to TRBJ2-7, with no clear D. The germline V and J ends were trimmed by 2 bases and 2 bases, with 7 bases remaining between them. The germline V gene has CDR1 MNHNS and CDR2 SASEGT. This CDR3 has 13 amino acids. The CDR3 coding sequence is TGTGCCAGCAGTGAATTTCTGGCCTACGAGCAGTACGTC. It translates to CASSEFLAYEQYV.

A single count supports this clone. CDR3 in DNA: TGTGCCAGTAGTGTGGGATATGTTGGGGGCTCCTACGAGCAGTACTTC. This encodes CASSVGYVGGSYEQYF. The rearrangement uses TRBV19 and TRBJ2-7; D is tentatively TRBD1 or TRBD2 (5 bases each). Deletions cut 5 bases from V and 0 bases from J, with 17 bases between. This CDR3 contains 16 residues. Per germline, CDR1 LNHDA and CDR2 SQIVND (reference sequence). The full variable domain, completed using reference TRBV19 and TRBJ2-7, is DGGITQSPKYLFRKEGQNVTLSCEQNLNHDAMYWYRQDPGQGLRLIYYSQIVNDFQKGDIAEGYSVSREKKESFPLTVTSAQKNPTAFYLCASSVGYVGGSYEQYFGPGTRLTVT.

The chain uses TRBV7-8 and TRBJ1-5; D gene unclear. V dropped 2 bases and J dropped 1 base, with 3 bases sitting between them. The CDR3 is 13 amino acids. In germline, CDR1 is SGHVS, CDR2 FQNEAQ. The CDR3 DNA reads as TGTGCCAGCAGCTTAAGAAGCAATCAGCCCCAGCATTTT. Translating gives CASSLRSNQPQHF.